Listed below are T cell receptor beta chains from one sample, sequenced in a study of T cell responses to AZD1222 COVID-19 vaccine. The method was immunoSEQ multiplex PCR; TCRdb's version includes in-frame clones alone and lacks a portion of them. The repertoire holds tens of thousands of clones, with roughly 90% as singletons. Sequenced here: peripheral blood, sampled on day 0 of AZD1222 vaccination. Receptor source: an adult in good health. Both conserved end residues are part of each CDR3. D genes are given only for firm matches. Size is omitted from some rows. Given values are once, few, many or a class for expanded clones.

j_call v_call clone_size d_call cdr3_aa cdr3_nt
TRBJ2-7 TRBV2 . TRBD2 CASSDTASGSRYEQYF TGTGCCAGCAGTGACACGGCTAGCGGGAGTAGGTACGAGCAGTACTTC
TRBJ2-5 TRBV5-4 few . CASSLVPAETQYF TGTGCCAGCAGCTTGGTGCCGGCCGAGACCCAGTACTTC
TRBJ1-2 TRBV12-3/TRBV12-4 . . CASSLTEFYGYTF TGTGCCAGCAGTTTAACCGAGTTCTATGGCTACACCTTC
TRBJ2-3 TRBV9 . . CASSVDVGITDTQYF TGTGCCAGCAGCGTAGACGTTGGCATCACAGATACGCAGTATTTT
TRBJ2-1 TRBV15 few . CATSRYKSSSYNEQFF TGTGCCACCAGCCGTTATAAGTCCAGCTCCTACAATGAGCAGTTCTTC
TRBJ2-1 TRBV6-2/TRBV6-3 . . CASSEWGGNNEQFF TGTGCCAGCAGCGAATGGGGAGGAAACAATGAGCAGTTCTTC
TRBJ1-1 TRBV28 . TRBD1 CASSLYQGAGTEAFF TGTGCCAGCAGTTTATATCAGGGGGCTGGCACTGAAGCTTTCTTT
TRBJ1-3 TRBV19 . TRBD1 CASDRARREIYF TGTGCCAGCGACAGGGCCCGTCGAGAAATATATTTT
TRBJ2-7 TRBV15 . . CATSSWDQSISPYEQYF TGTGCCACCAGCAGCTGGGACCAATCCATTTCTCCCTACGAGCAGTACTTC
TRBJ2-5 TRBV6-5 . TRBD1 CASSWGQGAGETQYF TGTGCCAGCAGTTGGGGACAGGGGGCAGGGGAGACCCAGTACTTC
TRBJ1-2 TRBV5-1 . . CASSPDSPPPYGYTF TGCGCCAGCAGCCCGGACAGTCCTCCCCCCTATGGCTACACCTTC
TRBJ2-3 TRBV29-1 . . CSVGGSSTDTQYF TGCAGCGTTGGGGGTTCCAGCACAGATACGCAGTATTTT
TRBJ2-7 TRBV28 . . CASSTLGLTYEQYF TGTGCCAGCAGCACCCTGGGCCTTACCTACGAGCAGTACTTC
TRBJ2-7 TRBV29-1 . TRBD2 CSVRLAGRYEQYF TGCAGCGTCCGACTAGCGGGAAGGTACGAGCAGTACTTC
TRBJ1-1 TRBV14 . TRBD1 CASSPMEGAKSEAFF TGTGCCAGCAGCCCTATGGAGGGGGCGAAATCTGAAGCTTTCTTT
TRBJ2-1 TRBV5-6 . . CASSFGWLASNEQFF TGTGCCAGCAGCTTCGGATGGCTAGCGTCCAATGAGCAGTTCTTC
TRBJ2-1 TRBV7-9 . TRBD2 CASSLLVAGAYNEQFF TGTGCCAGCAGCTTACTGGTAGCGGGAGCCTACAATGAGCAGTTCTTC
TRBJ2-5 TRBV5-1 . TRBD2 CASSRGGTQETQYF TGCGCCAGCAGTCGGGGAGGGACCCAAGAGACCCAGTACTTC